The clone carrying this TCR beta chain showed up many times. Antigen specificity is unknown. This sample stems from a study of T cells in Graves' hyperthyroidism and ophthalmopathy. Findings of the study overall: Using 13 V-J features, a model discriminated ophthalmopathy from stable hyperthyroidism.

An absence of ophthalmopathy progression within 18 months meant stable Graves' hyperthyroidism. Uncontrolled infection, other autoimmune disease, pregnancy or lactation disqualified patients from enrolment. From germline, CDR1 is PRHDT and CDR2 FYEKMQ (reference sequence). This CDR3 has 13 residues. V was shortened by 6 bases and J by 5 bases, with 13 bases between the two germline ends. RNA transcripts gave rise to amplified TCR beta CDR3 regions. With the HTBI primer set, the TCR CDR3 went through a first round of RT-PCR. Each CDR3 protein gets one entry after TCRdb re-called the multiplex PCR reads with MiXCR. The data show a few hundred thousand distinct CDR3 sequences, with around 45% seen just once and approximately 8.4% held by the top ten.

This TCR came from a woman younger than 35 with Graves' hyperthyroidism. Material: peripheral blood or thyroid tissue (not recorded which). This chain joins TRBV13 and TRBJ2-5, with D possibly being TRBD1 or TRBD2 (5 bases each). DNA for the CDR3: TGTGCCAGCAGTGAGGGGCCAGCGGAGACCCAGTACTTC. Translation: CASSEGPAETQYF.